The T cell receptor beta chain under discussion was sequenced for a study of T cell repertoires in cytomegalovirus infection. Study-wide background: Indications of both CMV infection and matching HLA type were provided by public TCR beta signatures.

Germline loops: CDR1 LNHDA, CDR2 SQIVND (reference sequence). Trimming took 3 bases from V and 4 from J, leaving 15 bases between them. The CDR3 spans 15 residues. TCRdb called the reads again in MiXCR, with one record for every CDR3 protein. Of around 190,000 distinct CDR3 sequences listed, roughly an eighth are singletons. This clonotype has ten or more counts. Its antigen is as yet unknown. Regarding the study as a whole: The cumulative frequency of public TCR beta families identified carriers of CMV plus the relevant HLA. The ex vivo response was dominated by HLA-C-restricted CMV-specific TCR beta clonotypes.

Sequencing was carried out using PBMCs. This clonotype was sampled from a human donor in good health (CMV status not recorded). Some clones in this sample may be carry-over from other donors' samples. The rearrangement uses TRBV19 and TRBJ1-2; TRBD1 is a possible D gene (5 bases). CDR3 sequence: CASSIGVGEGYGYTF. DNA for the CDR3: TGTGCCAGTAGTATTGGCGTGGGGGAAGGCTATGGCTACACCTTC.